The source of this T cell receptor beta chain is a study of T cells after posttransplantation cyclophosphamide. A single count supports this clone. What it binds is unknown. The related graft donor's blood sample was taken on the day of bone marrow donation. Assay used: immunoSEQ multiplex PCR; TCRdb lists only in-frame clones, some missing. The data show some 13,000 clones, with 65% to 85% seen just once and more than 0.95% held by the top ten. Study-level points and caveats: TRB overlap between skin or GI tissue T cells and blood was limited. After PTCy, TRB diversity resembled that of CNI/methotrexate controls. Donor CD8+ memory clones often dominated recipient blood repertoires at later times.

CDR1 SEHNR and CDR2 FQNEAQ come from the germline V gene (reference sequence). Trimming pared 2 bases from V and 7 bases from J, leaving 8 bases between. The CDR3 has 12 amino acids. The sequence was obtained from a man aged 45-65 years. The sequenced sample consisted of memory CD4+ T cells sorted from PBMCs. The chain joins TRBV7-9 to TRBJ2-5; no firm D call. The CDR3 reads CASSLQEGTQYF. The DNA for the CDR3 is TGTGCCAGCAGCTTACAGGAAGGGACCCAGTACTTC.